This T cell receptor beta chain was obtained from a study of OX40 agonist ivuxolimab in advanced cancers. Study as a whole: Previous treatment with anti-PD-1, anti-PD-L1 or anti-CTLA-4 therapy was allowed; approximately 40% had received some. One hepatocellular carcinoma and two cutaneous melanoma patients partially responded. General study findings and limits: Blood T cells, both CD4+ and CD8+, expanded clonally by week 6 at 0.1 to 3.0 mg/kg.

Method: immunoSEQ multiplex PCR; TCRdb's copy keeps in-frame clones and lacks some. Of approximately 80,000 clones listed, about 85% are singletons. About this clone: Its specificity is unknown.

The germline V gene encodes CDR1 SEHNR and CDR2 FQNEAQ (reference sequence). There are 16 residues in the CDR3. V was clipped by 5 bases and J by 2 bases, with 17 bases between them. Sequenced material: CD4+ or CD8+ T cells sorted from blood, taken in a trial of the OX40 agonist ivuxolimab. The V and J genes are TRBV7-9 and TRBJ2-3; the D gene could be TRBD1 or TRBD2 (5 bases each). The receptor comes from an adult with an advanced solid tumor such as melanoma, head and neck, liver or kidney cancer. The DNA of the CDR3 is TGTGCCAGCAGCCCCTCCGGGGACGGAGTCACAGATACGCAGTATTTT. Translating gives CASSPSGDGVTDTQYF. The complete variable domain, with remaining parts taken from reference TRBV7-9 and TRBJ2-3, reads DTGVSQNPRHKITKRGQNVTFRCDPISEHNRLYWYRQTLGQGPEFLTYFQNEAQLEKSRLLSDRFSAERPKGSFSTLEIQRTEQGDSAMYLCASSPSGDGVTDTQYFGPGTRLTVL.